Listed here is a single TCR beta chain. Its specificity is not known. Because the CDR3 is missing its conserved closing phenylalanine or tryptophan, this is likely a read error. The DNA is left out, because the CDR3 cannot be placed on it with certainty; the CDR3 is given as TCRdb lists it. The sample belongs to a study of CD8+ T cells in alopecia areata. cDNA prepared by RNA extraction and subsequent reverse transcription served as the template for sequencing. Clones were read by immunoSEQ multiplex PCR, and TCRdb kept only the in-frame ones, dropping some. The sample shows 130,000 to 150,000 clones, 40% to 55% of them seen only once. Germline V gene data show CDR1 as SGHRS and CDR2 as YFSETQ. The CDR3 is made up of 12 amino acids, end residues included. Study conclusions and caveats: There were also resident alphabeta T cells of normal skin sequenced in scalp samples. Scalp lesions, especially in alopecia totalis/universalis, had higher clonality than normal scalp.

The investigators collected lesional scalp punch biopsies and peripheral blood from alopecia areata patients. PBMCs were stained for CD3, CD4 and CD8, and CD4+ and CD8+ T cells were sorted. This receptor was taken from a human donor with alopecia areata. Sample: CD4+ T cells sorted from blood, taken at week 0. The chain employs TRBV5-1 and TRBJ1-4. The CDR3 region is CASSLNCASSSG.